This entry concerns a single TCR beta chain. This sample was included in a study of Ad26.COV2.S vaccination and SARS-CoV-2 variants. Study as a whole: Donor allocation was to the COV1001 Ad26.COV2.S trial arm.

Treatment meaning: some 20 received Ad26.COV2.S at low or high dose, single or two shots; five or six received placebo; per-sample allocation not given. Day 63 after the first injection of vaccine or placebo was the sampling time. The protocol was immunoSEQ multiplex PCR, while the TCRdb copy is restricted to in-frame clones and leaves out a portion. The table has roughly 500,000 clones, 87% seen once. V dropped 1 base and J dropped 8 bases, with 20 bases sitting between them. The CDR3 spans 17 residues. CDR1 is ENHRY and CDR2 is SYGVKD in the germline V gene. V and J are TRBV10-3 and TRBJ1-4, with D perhaps TRBD1 (6 bases). The TCR comes from a person aged 18-60 years who received the Ad26.COV2.S COVID-19 vaccine or a placebo. The sequenced sample was peripheral blood, obtained in a trial of Ad26.COV2.S vaccine versus placebo. Here the CDR3 DNA reads TGTGCCATCAGTGAGTTCTTGGGGGGCGCATCTGGAGAAAAACTGTTTTTT. It translates to CAISEFLGGASGEKLFF.